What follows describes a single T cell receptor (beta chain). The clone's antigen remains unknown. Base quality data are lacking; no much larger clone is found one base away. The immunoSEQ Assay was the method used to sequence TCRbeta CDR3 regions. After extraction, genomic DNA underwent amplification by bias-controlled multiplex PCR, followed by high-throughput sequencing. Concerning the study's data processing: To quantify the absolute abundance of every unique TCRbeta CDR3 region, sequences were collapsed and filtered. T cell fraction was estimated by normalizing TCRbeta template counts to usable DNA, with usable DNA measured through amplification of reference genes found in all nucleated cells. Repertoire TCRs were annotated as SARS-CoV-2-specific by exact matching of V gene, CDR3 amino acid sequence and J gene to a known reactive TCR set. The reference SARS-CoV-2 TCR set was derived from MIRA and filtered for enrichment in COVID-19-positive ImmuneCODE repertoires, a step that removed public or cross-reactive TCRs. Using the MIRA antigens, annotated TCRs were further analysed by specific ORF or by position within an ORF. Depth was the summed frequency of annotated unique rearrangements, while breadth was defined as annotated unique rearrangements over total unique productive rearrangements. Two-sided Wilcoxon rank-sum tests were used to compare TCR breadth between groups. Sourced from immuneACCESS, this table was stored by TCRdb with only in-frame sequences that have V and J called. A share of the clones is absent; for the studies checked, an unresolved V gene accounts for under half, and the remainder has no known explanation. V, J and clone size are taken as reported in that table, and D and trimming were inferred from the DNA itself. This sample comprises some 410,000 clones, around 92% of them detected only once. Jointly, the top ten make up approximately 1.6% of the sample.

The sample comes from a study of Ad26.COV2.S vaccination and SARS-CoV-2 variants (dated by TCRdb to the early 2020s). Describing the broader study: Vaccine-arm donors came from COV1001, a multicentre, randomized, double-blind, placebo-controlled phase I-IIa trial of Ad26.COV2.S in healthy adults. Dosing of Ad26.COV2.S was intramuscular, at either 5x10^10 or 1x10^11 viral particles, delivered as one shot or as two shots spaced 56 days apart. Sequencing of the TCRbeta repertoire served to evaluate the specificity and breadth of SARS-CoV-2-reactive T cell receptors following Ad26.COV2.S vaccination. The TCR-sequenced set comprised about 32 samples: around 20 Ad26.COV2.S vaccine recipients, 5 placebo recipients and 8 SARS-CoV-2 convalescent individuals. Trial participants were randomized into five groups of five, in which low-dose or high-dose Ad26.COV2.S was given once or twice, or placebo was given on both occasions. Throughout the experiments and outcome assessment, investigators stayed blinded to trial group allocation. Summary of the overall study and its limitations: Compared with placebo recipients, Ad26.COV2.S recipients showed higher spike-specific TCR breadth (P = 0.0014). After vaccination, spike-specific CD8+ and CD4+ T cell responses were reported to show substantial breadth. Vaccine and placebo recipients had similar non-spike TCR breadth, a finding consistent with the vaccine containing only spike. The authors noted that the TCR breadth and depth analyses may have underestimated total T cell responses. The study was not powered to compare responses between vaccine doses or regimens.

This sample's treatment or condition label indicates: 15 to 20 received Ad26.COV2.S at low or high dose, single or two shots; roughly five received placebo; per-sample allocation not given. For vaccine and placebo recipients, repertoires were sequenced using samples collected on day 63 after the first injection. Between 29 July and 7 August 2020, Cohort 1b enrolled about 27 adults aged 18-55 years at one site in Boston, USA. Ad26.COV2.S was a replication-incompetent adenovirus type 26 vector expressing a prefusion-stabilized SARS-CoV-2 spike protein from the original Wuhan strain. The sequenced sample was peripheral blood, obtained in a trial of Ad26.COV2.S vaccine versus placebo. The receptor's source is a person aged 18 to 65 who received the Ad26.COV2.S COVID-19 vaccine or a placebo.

The CDR3 corresponds to CASSIRPTGIHEQYF. Read as DNA, the sequence is TGTGCCAGTAGTATCCGCCCGACAGGGATCCACGAGCAGTACTTC. The sequence joins TRBV19 to TRBJ2-7, with TRBD1 matching 7 junction bases. Including cysteine and phenylalanine, the CDR3 has 15 amino acids. Solely the CDR3 DNA is kept, with 45 bases framed from the first base. The germline V gene (reference sequence) provides CDR1 LNHDA and CDR2 SQIVND. Relative to germline, V is missing 3 bases and J is missing 5 bases, with 10 bases of the junction outside any gene match.